These T cell receptor beta chains were read from a single sample in a study of T cells after yellow fever vaccination. MiXCR, applied by TCRdb to the 5' RACE reads, yields one record per CDR3 protein. The sample shows 300,000 to 350,000 distinct CDR3 sequences, 3% to 4.5% of them seen only once. Sample: PBMCs, taken 5 days after the yellow fever booster vaccination. The receptors were sampled from a man aged 18-30 years who received the YFV17D yellow fever vaccine. CDR3s include the opening cysteine and the closing phenylalanine or tryptophan. The D gene is left open where the match is weak. Clone size is shown for a subset of rows, as once, few, many or a class of expanded clone.

>TRBJ2-3|TRBV24-1|many|.
TGTGCCACCGGGGGCCGGAGCAGTCCACTAACGCAGTATTTT
CATGGRSSPLTQYF
>TRBJ2-5|TRBV14|few|.
TGTGCCAGCAGCCCTGGGGTTTCGTCGGATGAAGAGACCCAGTACTTC
CASSPGVSSDEETQYF
>TRBJ1-3|TRBV29-1|.|.
TGCAGCGTTGATAGTGCGGTCTCTGGAAACACCATATATTTT
CSVDSAVSGNTIYF
>TRBJ1-6|TRBV4-3|.|.
TGCGCCAGCAGCCAAGATAGGGACATAAGCTCACCCCTCCACTTT
CASSQDRDISSPLHF
>TRBJ2-7|TRBV16|many|.
TGTGCCAGCAGCCAATCGCCATGGCGACCCGCCGAGCAGTACTTC
CASSQSPWRPAEQYF
>TRBJ1-1|TRBV4-1|many|.
TGCGCCAGCAGCCAACAGAATGAAGCTTTCTTT
CASSQQNEAFF
>TRBJ2-7|TRBV9|many|.
TGTGCCAGCAGCGTAGAGGGGCAGGCGAACTCCTACGAGCAGTACTTC
CASSVEGQANSYEQYF
>TRBJ1-1|TRBV12-3/TRBV12-4|.|.
TGTGCCAGCAGCTTCTGGGGAAAAGCTTTCTTT
CASSFWGKAFF
>TRBJ1-1|TRBV28|many|.
TGTGCCAGCAGTTCCCCCCAGGGATCTCGGAACACTGAAGCTTTCTTT
CASSSPQGSRNTEAFF
>TRBJ1-1|TRBV27|.|.
TGTGCCAGCAGTTACCGGGACAAGCTCACTGAAGCTTTCTTT
CASSYRDKLTEAFF
>TRBJ2-3|TRBV20-1|.|.
TGCAGTGCTAGAGAGTCCTCAGGGATAGATACGCAGTATTTT
CSARESSGIDTQYF
>TRBJ1-3|TRBV7-2|.|.
TGTGCCAGCAGCGAAAGACAGGTCTACTCTGGAAACACCATATATTTT
CASSERQVYSGNTIYF
>TRBJ2-7|TRBV6-1|.|.
TGTGCCAGCAATCCCACCAGGAGCAGCCCCTACGAGCAGTACTTC
CASNPTRSSPYEQYF
>TRBJ2-1|TRBV6-9|.|TRBD1
TGTGCCAGCAGGCTTTATTGGGCAGGGGGCCTTGAGCAGTTCTTC
CASRLYWAGGLEQFF
>TRBJ2-7|TRBV5-1|few|.
TGCGCCAGCAGCTCCGGGACCTACTACGAGCAGTACTTC
CASSSGTYYEQYF
>TRBJ2-5|TRBV7-8|many|.
TGTGCCAGCAGCTTAGCGATCCAGGGCCAAAGGGAGACCCAGTACTTC
CASSLAIQGQRETQYF
>TRBJ1-2|TRBV20-1|.|TRBD1
TGCAGTGCTAGAGATACCTGGACAGGGGGGCCGAGGAACTATGGCTACACCTTC
CSARDTWTGGPRNYGYTF
>TRBJ2-5|TRBV28|many|.
TGTGCCAGCAGTTTATATGGTCGGCAGGGGGGGGCCGGCCCCCAAGAGACCCAGTACTTC
CASSLYGRQGGAGPQETQYF
>TRBJ1-4|TRBV12-3/TRBV12-4|many|.
TGTGCCAGCGCGGGGGAGAATGAAAAACTGTTTTTT
CASAGENEKLFF
>TRBJ2-7|TRBV5-5|.|TRBD1
TGTGCCAGCTTGGTGGGACAGATCAGCTCCTACGAGCAGTACTTC
CASLVGQISSYEQYF
>TRBJ1-2|TRBV5-1|.|.
TGCGCCAGCAGCTTGGCCCAGCAGGGCCATGGCTACACCTTC
CASSLAQQGHGYTF
>TRBJ1-4|TRBV9|many|TRBD1
TGTGCCAGCAGCGGCGGACAGGTCCTCAATGAAAAACTGTTTTTT
CASSGGQVLNEKLFF
>TRBJ2-7|TRBV7-2|many|.
TGTGCCAGCAGCTTAGGCTCTCGGGGTGGCAGCTACGAGCAGTACTTC
CASSLGSRGGSYEQYF
>TRBJ1-5|TRBV7-6|.|.
TGTGCCAGCAGCTTAGGACTTGGGAGGTCTCAGCCCCAGCATTTT
CASSLGLGRSQPQHF
>TRBJ1-5|TRBV5-6|.|.
TGTGCCAGCAGCTTGAAAAGGAGGGACGGTCAGCCCCAGCATTTT
CASSLKRRDGQPQHF
>TRBJ2-1|TRBV18|few|.
TGTGCCAGCTCACCATTTGGGGGGGGCCCCTACAATGAGCAGTTCTTC
CASSPFGGGPYNEQFF
>TRBJ2-3|TRBV6-1|.|.
TGTGCCAGCAGTGTTCGGGATCCGGCGACAGATACGCAGTATTTT
CASSVRDPATDTQYF
>TRBJ2-5|TRBV7-9|few|TRBD2
TGTGCCAGCAGCAAACTAGCGGGGACTCTAGGAGAGACCCAGTACTTC
CASSKLAGTLGETQYF
>TRBJ2-1|TRBV7-9|.|TRBD1
TGTGCCAGCAGCTCCGCCCGGACAGGGTATTATGAGCAGTTCTTC
CASSSARTGYYEQFF
>TRBJ2-5|TRBV3-1|few|.
TGTGCCAGCAGCCAAGATGGATGGGGGGAGACCCAGTACTTC
CASSQDGWGETQYF
>TRBJ2-3|TRBV7-2|.|.
TGTGCCAGCAGCTTAGACTCTGGGGGCTCGGGAAATACGCAGTATTTT
CASSLDSGGSGNTQYF
>TRBJ1-3|TRBV29-1|.|.
TGCAGCGTTTGGGGGCCCTCTCCTGGAAACACCATATATTTT
CSVWGPSPGNTIYF
>TRBJ2-2|TRBV5-1|many|.
TGCGCCAGCAGCTTGGTTGCGGGCACCGGGGAGCTGTTTTTT
CASSLVAGTGELFF
>TRBJ1-2|TRBV6-1|.|.
TGTGCCAGCAGGGATAGCGGGGCGGCGGTTTATGGCTACACCTTC
CASRDSGAAVYGYTF
>TRBJ1-1|TRBV5-4|many|TRBD1
TGTGCCAGCAGCTTCCAGGGGGTAACTGAAGCTTTCTTT
CASSFQGVTEAFF
>TRBJ2-1|TRBV11-1|many|TRBD2
TGTGCCAGCAGCGACACTAGCGGGGGGGTCGATGAGCAGTTCTTC
CASSDTSGGVDEQFF
>TRBJ2-2|TRBV7-3|many|.
TGTGCCAGCAGCTCGACTCCTTCGAACACCGGGGAGCTGTTTTTT
CASSSTPSNTGELFF
>TRBJ1-3|TRBV9|.|TRBD1
TGTGCCAGCAGCGCCCGGACAGGGGATAGAAACACCATATATTTT
CASSARTGDRNTIYF
>TRBJ2-1|TRBV30|.|.
TGTGCCTGGGATGACTCCTGGGGGAATGAGCAGTTCTTC
CAWDDSWGNEQFF
>TRBJ2-4|TRBV5-1|many|.
TGCGCCAGCAGCTTGGCAACAGGGACTGGAAACATTCAGTACTTC
CASSLATGTGNIQYF
>TRBJ2-5|TRBV6-1|many|TRBD1
TGTGCCAGCAGTCGACAGGGTTCCAAAGAGACCCAGTACTTC
CASSRQGSKETQYF
>TRBJ2-1|TRBV6-6|.|.
TGTGCCACTTCAGGGGCAGGCGCTTGGGATGAGCAGTTCTTC
CATSGAGAWDEQFF
>TRBJ1-2|TRBV5-1|few|TRBD1
TGCGCCAGCAGCTCCGACAGGGGGCTTCGGGGCTACACCTTC
CASSSDRGLRGYTF
>TRBJ2-7|TRBV2|few|.
TGTGCCAGCAGTGATTTGAGAGGGAGGAACGAGCAGTACTTC
CASSDLRGRNEQYF
>TRBJ1-1|TRBV5-1|many|.
TGCGCCAGCAGCTTGGTAAGTCGGCAGGGTGAAGCTTTCTTT
CASSLVSRQGEAFF